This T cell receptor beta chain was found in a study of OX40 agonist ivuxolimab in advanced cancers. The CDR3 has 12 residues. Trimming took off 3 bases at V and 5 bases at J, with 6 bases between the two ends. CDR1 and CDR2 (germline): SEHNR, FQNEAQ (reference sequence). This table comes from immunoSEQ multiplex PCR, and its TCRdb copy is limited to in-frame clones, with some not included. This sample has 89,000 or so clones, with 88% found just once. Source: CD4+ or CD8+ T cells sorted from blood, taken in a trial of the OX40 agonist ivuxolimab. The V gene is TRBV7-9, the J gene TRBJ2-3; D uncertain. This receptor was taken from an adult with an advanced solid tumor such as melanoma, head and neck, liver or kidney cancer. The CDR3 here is CASSFLVDTQYF. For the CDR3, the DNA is TGTGCCAGCAGCTTTCTTGTAGATACGCAGTATTTT.